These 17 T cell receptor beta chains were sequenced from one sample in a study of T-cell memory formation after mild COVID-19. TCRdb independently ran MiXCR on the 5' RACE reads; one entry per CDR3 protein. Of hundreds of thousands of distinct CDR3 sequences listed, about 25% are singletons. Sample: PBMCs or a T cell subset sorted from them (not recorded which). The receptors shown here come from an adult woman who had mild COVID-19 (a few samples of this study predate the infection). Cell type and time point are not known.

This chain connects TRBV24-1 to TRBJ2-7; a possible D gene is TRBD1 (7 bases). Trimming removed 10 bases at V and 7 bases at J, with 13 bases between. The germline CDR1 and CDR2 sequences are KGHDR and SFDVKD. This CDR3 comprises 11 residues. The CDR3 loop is CATEQGREQYF. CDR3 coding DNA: TGTGCCACGGAACAGGGGAGGGAGCAGTACTTC.

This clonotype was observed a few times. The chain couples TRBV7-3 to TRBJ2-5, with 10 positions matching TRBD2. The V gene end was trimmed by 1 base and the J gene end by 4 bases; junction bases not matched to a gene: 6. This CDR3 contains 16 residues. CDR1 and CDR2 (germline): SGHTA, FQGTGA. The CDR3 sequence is CASSLNPSGGRETQYF. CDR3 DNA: TGTGCCAGCAGCTTAAACCCTAGCGGGGGTCGAGAGACCCAGTACTTC.

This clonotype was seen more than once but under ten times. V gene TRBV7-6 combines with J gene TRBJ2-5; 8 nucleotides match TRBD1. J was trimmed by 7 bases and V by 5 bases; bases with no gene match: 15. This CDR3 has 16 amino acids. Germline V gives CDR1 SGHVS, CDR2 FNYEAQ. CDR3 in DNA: TGTGCCAGCAGCCGCTCTTTACAGGGGGGTTTGGGGACCCAGTACTTC. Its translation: CASSRSLQGGLGTQYF.

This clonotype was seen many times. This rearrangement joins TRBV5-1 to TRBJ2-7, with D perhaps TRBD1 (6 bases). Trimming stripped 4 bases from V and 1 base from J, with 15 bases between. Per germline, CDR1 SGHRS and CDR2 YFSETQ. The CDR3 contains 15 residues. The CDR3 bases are TGCGCCAGCAGCCTGACGTGGGGGCCTTCCTACGAGCAGTACTTC. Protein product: CASSLTWGPSYEQYF.

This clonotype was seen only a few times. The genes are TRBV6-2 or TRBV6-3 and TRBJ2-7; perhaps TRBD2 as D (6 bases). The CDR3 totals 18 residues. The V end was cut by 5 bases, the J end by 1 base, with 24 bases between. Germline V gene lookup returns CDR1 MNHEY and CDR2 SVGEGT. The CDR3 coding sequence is TGTGCCAGCAGTGGGGTGAAGCGGTCTATGGAGGGGTCCTACGAGCAGTACTTC. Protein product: CASSGVKRSMEGSYEQYF.

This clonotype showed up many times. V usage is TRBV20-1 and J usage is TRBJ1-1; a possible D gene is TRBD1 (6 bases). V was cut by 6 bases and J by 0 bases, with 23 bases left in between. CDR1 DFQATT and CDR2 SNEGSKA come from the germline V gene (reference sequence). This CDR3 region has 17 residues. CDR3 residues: CSATITGSFSMNTEAFF. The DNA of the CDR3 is TGCAGTGCCACTATAACAGGGTCCTTCTCCATGAACACTGAAGCTTTCTTT.

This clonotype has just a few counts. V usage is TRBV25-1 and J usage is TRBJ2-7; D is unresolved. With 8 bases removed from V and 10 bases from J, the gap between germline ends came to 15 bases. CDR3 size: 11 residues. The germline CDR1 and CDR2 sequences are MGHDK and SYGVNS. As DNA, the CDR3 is TGTGCCAGCTCGCCCGGTACACTTCAGTACTTC. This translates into CASSPGTLQYF.

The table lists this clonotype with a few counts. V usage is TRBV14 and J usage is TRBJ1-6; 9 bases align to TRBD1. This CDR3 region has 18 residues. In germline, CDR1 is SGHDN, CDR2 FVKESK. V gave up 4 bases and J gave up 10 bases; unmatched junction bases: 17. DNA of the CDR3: TGTGCCAGCAGCCCATTAAGCGGGGGACAGGGCCGGGAATCACCCCTCCACTTT. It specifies CASSPLSGGQGRESPLHF.

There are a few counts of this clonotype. CDR3 bases: TGCAGTGCTAGAATTTGGCAGGGACTGACCTACGAGCAGTACTTC. This sequence encodes CSARIWQGLTYEQYF. This chain uses TRBV20-1 with TRBJ2-7, with TRBD2 as a possible D gene (6 bases). CDR3 length equals 15 residues. Germline assignment: CDR1 DFQATT and CDR2 SNEGSKA (reference sequence). V was shortened by 2 bases and J by 2 bases, with 16 bases between the two germline ends.

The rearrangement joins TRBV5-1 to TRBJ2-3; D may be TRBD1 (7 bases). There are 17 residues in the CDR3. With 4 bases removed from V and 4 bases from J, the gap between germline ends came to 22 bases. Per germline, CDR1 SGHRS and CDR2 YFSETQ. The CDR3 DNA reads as TGCGCCAGCAGCCTCGGGGGAACAGGGGATTATTCAGATACGCAGTATTTT. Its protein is CASSLGGTGDYSDTQYF. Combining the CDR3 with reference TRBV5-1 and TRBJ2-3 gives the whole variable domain KAGVTQTPRYLIKTRGQQVTLSCSPISGHRSVSWYQQTPGQGLQFLFEYFSETQRNKGNFPGRFSGRQFSNSRSEMNVSTLELGDSALYLCASSLGGTGDYSDTQYFGPGTRLTVL.

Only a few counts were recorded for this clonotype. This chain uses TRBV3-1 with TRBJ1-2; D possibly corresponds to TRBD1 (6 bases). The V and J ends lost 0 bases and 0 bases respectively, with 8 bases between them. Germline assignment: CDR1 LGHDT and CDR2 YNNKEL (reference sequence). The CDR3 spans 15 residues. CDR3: CASSQEGGPNYGYTF. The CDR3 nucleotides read TGTGCCAGCAGCCAAGAGGGGGGGCCTAACTATGGCTACACCTTC.

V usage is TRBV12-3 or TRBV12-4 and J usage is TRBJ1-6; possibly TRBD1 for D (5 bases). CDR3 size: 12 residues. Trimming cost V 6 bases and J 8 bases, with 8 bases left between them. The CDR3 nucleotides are TGTGCCAGCAGGGGACTTGATTCACCCCTCCACTTT. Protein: CASRGLDSPLHF.

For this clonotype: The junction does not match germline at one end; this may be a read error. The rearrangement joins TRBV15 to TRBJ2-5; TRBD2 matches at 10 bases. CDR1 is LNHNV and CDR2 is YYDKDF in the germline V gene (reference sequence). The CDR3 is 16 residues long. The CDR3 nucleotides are TGTGCCACCAGCAGTCAACCTAGCGGGGGCCAAGAGTCCCAGTACTTC. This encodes CATSSQPSGGQESQYF.

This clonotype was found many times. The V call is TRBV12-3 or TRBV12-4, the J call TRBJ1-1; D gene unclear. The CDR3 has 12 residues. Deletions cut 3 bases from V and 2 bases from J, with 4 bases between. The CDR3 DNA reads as TGTGCCAGCAGTTTCACCAACACTGAAGCTTTCTTT. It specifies CASSFTNTEAFF.

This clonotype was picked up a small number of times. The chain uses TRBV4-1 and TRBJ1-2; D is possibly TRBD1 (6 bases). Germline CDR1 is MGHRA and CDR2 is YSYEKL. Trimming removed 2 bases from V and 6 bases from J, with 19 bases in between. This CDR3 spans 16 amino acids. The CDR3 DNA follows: TGCGCCAGCAGCCAACAACTTCGACAGGTTATGAATGGCTACACCTTC. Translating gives CASSQQLRQVMNGYTF.

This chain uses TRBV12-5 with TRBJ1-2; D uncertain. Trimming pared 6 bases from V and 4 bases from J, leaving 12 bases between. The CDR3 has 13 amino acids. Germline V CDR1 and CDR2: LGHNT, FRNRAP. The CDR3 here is CASGLTIAYGYTF. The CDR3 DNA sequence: TGTGCTAGTGGCCTAACCATCGCCTATGGCTACACCTTC.

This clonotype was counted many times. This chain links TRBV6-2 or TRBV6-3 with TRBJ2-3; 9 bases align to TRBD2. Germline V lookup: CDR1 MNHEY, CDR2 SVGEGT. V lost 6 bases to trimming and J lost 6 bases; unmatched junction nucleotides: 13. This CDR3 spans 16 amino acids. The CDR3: CASSPQRRGGVDTQYF. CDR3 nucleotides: TGTGCCAGCAGCCCCCAGAGGCGGGGGGGAGTGGATACGCAGTATTTT.